This T cell receptor (beta chain) was sequenced in a study of PD-L1 blockade in urothelial cancer. Study summary: The researchers analyzed blood 3 weeks (second dose) and 6 weeks after treatment start.

Germline assignment: CDR1 SGHRS and CDR2 YFSETQ. CDR3 length: 14 amino acids. Between the trimmed V and J ends, which lost 2 bases and 0 bases, there was a span of 8 bases. Time point of the sample: pretreatment peripheral blood. Measured with immunoSEQ multiplex PCR; TCRdb has only the in-frame clones, and not every one. The sample consists of around 68,000 clones, roughly four fifths of them appearing once. This clone was picked up a small number of times. Additional DNA sequences in this sample encode the identical CDR3. The receptor was isolated from a man between 65 and 85 years old with urothelial cancer. This chain joins TRBV5-1 and TRBJ1-2; D is unresolved. Here the sequenced sample was PBMCs, taken around atezolizumab (anti-PD-L1) treatment. Written as DNA, the CDR3 is TGCGCCAGCAGCTTAGCAGGTACTAACTATGGCTACACCTTC. Translated: CASSLAGTNYGYTF.